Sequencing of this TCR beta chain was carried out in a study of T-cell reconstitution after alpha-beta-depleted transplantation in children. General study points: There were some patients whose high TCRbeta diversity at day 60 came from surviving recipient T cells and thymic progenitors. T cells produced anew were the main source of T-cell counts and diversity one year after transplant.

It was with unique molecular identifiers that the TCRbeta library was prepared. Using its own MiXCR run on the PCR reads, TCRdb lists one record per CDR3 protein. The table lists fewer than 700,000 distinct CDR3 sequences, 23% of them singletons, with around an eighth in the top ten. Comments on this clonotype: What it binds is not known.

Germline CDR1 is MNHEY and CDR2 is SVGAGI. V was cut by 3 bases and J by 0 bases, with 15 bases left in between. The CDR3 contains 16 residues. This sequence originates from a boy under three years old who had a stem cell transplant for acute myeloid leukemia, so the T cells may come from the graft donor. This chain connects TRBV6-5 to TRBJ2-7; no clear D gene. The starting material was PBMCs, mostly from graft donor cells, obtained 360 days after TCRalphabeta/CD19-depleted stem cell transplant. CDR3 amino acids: CASSYPPGRSSYEQYF. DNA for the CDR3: TGTGCCAGCAGTTATCCTCCGGGTCGGAGCTCCTACGAGCAGTACTTC.